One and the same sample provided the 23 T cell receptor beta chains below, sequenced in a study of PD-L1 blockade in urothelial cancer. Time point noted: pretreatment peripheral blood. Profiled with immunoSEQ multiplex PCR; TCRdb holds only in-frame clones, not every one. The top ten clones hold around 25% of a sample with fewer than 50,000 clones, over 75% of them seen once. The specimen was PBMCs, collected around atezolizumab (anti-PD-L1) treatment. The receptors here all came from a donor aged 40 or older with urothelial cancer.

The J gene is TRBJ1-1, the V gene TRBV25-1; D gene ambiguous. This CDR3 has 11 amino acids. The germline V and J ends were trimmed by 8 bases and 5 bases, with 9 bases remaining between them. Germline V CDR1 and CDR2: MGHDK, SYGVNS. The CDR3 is CASPVKTEAFF. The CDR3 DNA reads TGTGCCAGCCCGGTCAAAACTGAAGCTTTCTTT.

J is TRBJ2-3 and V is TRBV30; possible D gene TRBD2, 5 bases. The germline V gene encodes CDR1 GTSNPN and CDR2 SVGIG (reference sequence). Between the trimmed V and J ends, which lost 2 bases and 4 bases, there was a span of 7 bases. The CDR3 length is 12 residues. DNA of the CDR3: TGTGCCTGGAGTCCGGGGTCAGATACGCAGTATTTT. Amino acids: CAWSPGSDTQYF.

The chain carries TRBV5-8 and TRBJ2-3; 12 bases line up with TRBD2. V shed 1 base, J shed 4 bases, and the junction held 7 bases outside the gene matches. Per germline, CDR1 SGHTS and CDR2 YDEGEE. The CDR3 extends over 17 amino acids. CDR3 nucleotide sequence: TGTGCCAGCAGCTTGCGGCTAGCGGGAGGGAAGGCAGATACGCAGTATTTT. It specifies CASSLRLAGGKADTQYF.

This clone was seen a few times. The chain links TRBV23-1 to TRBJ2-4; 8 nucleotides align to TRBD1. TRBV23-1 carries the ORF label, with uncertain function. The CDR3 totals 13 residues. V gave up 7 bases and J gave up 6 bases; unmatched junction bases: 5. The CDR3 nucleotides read TGCGCCAGCACCGGGGACAGGTCAAACATTCAGTACTTC. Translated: CASTGDRSNIQYF.

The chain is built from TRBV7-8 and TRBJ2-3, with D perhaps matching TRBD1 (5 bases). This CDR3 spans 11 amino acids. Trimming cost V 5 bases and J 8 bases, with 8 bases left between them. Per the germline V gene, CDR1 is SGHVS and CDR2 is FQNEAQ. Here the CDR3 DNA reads TGTGCCAGCAGCCAGGGCGGTACGCAGTATTTT. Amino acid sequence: CASSQGGTQYF.

CDR3 in DNA: TGTGCCAGCAGTGGGAGACAGGGGGCGGGGCGGGGAAGCTCCTACGAGCAGTACTTC. Protein product: CASSGRQGAGRGSSYEQYF. V is TRBV27 and J is TRBJ2-7; 10 bases match TRBD1. CDR3 length: 19 residues. After removal of 5 bases from V and 0 bases from J, the junction contained 16 bases not matched to a gene. Germline assignment: CDR1 MNHEY and CDR2 SMNVEV (reference sequence).

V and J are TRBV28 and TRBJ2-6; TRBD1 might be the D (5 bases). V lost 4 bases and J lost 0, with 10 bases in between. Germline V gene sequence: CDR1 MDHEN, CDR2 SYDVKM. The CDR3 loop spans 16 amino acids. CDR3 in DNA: TGTGCCAGCAGTTCCCCAGGGCGCTCTGGGGCCAACGTCCTGACTTTC. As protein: CASSSPGRSGANVLTF.

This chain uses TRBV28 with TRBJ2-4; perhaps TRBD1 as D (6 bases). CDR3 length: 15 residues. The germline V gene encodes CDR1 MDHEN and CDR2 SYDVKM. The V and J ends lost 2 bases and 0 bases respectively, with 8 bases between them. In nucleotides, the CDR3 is TGTGCCAGCAGTTTAGGGGGCTCAGCCAAAAACATTCAGTACTTC. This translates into CASSLGGSAKNIQYF.

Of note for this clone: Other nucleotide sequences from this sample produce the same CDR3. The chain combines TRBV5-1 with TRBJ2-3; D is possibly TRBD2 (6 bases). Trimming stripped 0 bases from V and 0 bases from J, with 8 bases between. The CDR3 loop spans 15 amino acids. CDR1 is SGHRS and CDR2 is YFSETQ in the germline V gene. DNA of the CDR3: TGCGCCAGCAGCTTGGTTGCGGGGAGCACAGATACGCAGTATTTT. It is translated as CASSLVAGSTDTQYF.

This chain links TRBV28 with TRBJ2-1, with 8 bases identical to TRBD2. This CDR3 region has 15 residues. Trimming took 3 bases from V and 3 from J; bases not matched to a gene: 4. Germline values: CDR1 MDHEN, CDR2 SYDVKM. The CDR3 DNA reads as TGTGCCAGCAGTTTTCCTAGCGGGCACTACAATGAGCAGTTCTTC. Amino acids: CASSFPSGHYNEQFF.

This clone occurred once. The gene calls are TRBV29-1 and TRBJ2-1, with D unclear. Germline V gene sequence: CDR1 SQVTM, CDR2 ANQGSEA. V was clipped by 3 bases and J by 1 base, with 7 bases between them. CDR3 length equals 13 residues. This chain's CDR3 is CSVDFSSYNEQFF. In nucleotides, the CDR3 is TGCAGCGTTGACTTTTCTTCCTACAATGAGCAGTTCTTC.

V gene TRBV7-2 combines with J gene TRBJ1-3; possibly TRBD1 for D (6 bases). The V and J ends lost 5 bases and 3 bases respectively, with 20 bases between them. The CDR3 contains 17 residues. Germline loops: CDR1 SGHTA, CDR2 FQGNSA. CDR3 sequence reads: CASSQFSRAGVGNTIYF. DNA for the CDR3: TGTGCCAGCAGCCAATTCTCCCGGGCAGGGGTTGGAAACACCATATATTTT.

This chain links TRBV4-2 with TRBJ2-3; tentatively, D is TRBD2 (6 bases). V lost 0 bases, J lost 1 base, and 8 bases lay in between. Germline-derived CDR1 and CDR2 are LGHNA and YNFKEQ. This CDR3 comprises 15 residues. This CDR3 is CASSQDWGGTDTQYF. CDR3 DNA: TGTGCCAGCAGCCAAGATTGGGGGGGCACAGATACGCAGTATTTT.

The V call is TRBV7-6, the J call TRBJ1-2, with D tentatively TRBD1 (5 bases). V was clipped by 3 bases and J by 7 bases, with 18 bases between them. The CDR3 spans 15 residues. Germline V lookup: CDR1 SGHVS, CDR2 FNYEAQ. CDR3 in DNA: TGTGCCAGCAGCTTGGAGGGGCAGCCTTCGGTTGGCTACACCTTC. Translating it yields CASSLEGQPSVGYTF.

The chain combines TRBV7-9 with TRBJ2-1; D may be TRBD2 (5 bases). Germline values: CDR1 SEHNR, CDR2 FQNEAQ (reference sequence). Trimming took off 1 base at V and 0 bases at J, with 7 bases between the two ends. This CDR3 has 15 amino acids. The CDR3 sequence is CASSLGLASYNEQFF. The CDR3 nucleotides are TGTGCCAGCAGCTTAGGCCTAGCCTCCTACAATGAGCAGTTCTTC.

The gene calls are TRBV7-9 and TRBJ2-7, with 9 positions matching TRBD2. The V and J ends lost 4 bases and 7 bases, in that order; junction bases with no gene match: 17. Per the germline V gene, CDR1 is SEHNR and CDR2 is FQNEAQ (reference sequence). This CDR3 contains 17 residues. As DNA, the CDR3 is TGTGCCAGCAGCTCCGCCCACCCGCGGGAGGGCCTGGGGGAGCAGTACTTC. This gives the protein CASSSAHPREGLGEQYF.

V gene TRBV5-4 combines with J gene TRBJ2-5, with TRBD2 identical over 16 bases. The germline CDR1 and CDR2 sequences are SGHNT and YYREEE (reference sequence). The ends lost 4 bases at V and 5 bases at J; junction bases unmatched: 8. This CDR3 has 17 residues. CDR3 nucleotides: TGTGCCAGCAGCGGGGGGACTAGCGGGAGGGCCGGGGAGACCCAGTACTTC. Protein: CASSGGTSGRAGETQYF. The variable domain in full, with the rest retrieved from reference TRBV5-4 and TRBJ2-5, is ETGVTQSPTHLIKTRGQQVTLRCSSQSGHNTVSWYQQALGQGPQFIFQYYREEENGRGNFPPRFSGLQFPNYSSELNVNALELDDSALYLCASSGGTSGRAGETQYFGPGTRLLVL.

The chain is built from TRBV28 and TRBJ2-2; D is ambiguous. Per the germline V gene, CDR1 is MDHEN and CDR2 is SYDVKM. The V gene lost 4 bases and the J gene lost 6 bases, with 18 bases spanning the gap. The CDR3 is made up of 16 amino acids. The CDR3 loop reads CASSSRPRHPPGELFF. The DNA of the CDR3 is TGTGCCAGCAGTTCGCGGCCTCGGCATCCCCCCGGGGAGCTGTTTTTT.

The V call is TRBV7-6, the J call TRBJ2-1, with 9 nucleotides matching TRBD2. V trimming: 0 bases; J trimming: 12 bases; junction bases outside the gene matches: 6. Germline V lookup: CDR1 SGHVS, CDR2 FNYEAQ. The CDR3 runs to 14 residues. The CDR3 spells CASSLAPLAGGQFF. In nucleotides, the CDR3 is TGTGCCAGCAGCTTAGCCCCACTAGCGGGTGGGCAGTTCTTC. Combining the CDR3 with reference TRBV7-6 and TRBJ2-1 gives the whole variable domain GAGVSQSPRYKVTKRGQDVALRCDPISGHVSLYWYRQALGQGPEFLTYFNYEAQQDKSGLPNDRFSAERPEGSISTLTIQRTEQRDSAMYRCASSLAPLAGGQFFGPGTRLTVL.

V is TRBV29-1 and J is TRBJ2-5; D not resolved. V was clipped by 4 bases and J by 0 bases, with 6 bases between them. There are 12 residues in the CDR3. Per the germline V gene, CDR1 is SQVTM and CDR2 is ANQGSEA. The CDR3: CSVVPNQETQYF. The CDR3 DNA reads TGCAGCGTTGTTCCAAACCAAGAGACCCAGTACTTC.

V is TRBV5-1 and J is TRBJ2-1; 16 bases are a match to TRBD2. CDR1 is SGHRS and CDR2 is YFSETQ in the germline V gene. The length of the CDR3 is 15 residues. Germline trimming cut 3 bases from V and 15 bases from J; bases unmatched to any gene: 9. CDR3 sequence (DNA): TGCGCCAGCAGCTCAGAACCGGGACTAGCGGGAGGGCCGTTCTTC. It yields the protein CASSSEPGLAGGPFF.

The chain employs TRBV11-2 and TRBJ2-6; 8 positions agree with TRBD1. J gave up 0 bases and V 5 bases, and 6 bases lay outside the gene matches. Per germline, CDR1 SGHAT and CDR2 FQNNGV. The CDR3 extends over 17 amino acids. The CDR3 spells CASSPGQGPSGANVLTF. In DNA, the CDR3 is TGTGCCAGCAGCCCCGGACAGGGACCCTCTGGGGCCAACGTCCTGACTTTC.

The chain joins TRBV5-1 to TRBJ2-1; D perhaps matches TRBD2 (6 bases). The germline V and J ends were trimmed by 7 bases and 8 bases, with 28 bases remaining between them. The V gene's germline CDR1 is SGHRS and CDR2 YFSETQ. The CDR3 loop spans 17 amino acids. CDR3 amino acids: CASAKGAGPPRGDEQFF. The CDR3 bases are TGCGCCAGCGCAAAAGGGGCGGGACCCCCCCGGGGTGATGAGCAGTTCTTC.